Below are 27 T cell receptor beta chains sequenced from a single sample in a study of radiotherapy plus CTLA-4 blockade in lung cancer. Using immunoSEQ multiplex PCR, the repertoire was profiled, and TCRdb retains in-frame clones only, with some absent. The sample shows about 120,000 clones, 85% to 90% of them seen only once. The sample consisted of peripheral blood, taken from a patient treated with radiotherapy plus ipilimumab. Source of these receptors: a human donor with non-small cell lung cancer that progressed on radiotherapy plus ipilimumab.

This clone was recorded a few times. V usage is TRBV9 and J usage is TRBJ2-1, with D possibly being TRBD2 (6 bases). CDR1 SGDLS and CDR2 YYNGEE come from the germline V gene. Trimming stripped 4 bases from V and 5 bases from J, with 16 bases between. This CDR3 region has 15 residues. The CDR3 sequence: CASSLRVAEDNEQFF. The DNA of the CDR3 is TGTGCCAGCAGCCTTCGGGTAGCGGAGGACAATGAGCAGTTCTTC.

To note about this clone: This same CDR3 is encoded by further DNA sequences in the sample. The genes are TRBV19 and TRBJ2-2, with TRBD1 matching over 9 bases. The CDR3 has 13 amino acids. Germline V lookup: CDR1 LNHDA, CDR2 SQIVND (reference sequence). V gave up 10 bases and J gave up 2 bases; unmatched junction bases: 2. CDR3 sequence: CATGQGNTGELFF. DNA of the CDR3: TGTGCCACGGGACAGGGAAACACCGGGGAGCTGTTTTTT.

This chain uses TRBV6-1 with TRBJ2-2; D perhaps matches TRBD1 (6 bases). Germline CDR1 is MNHNS and CDR2 is SASEGT. The CDR3 is 17 amino acids. Between the trimmed V and J ends, which lost 1 base and 5 bases, there was a span of 17 bases. The CDR3, as DNA: TGTGCCAGCAGTGAAGAATTCAGGGGCGTTCTGACCGGGGAGCTGTTTTTT. Amino acids: CASSEEFRGVLTGELFF.

The chain is built from TRBV19 and TRBJ2-1, with TRBD2 matching over 7 bases. Germline trimming cut 0 bases from V and 2 bases from J; bases unmatched to any gene: 4. The germline V gene has CDR1 LNHDA and CDR2 SQIVND (reference sequence). The CDR3 has 16 amino acids. The CDR3 bases are TGTGCCAGTAGTATAGATCAAGGGACTACCTACAATGAGCAGTTCTTC. This sequence encodes CASSIDQGTTYNEQFF.

The chain is built from TRBV5-1 and TRBJ2-3; 7 nucleotides line up with TRBD2. Germline V gene lookup returns CDR1 SGHRS and CDR2 YFSETQ. V dropped 2 bases and J dropped 0; count of bases not matched to a gene: 6. CDR3 length: 16 amino acids. CDR3 protein: CASSLSGGTSTDTQYF. In DNA, the CDR3 is TGCGCCAGCAGCTTATCGGGAGGAACTAGCACAGATACGCAGTATTTT.

This chain links TRBV27 with TRBJ2-1, with D maybe TRBD2 (6 bases). This CDR3 is built from 15 residues. CDR1 is MNHEY and CDR2 is SMNVEV in the germline V gene (reference sequence). Trimming removed 5 bases from V and 6 bases from J, with 17 bases in between. The CDR3 region is CASSPQGQLANEQFF. The CDR3 DNA sequence: TGTGCCAGCAGTCCCCAGGGCCAACTAGCCAATGAGCAGTTCTTC.

V usage is TRBV6-5 and J usage is TRBJ2-7, with TRBD2 matching 8 bases. The germline V gene has CDR1 MNHEY and CDR2 SVGAGI. The CDR3 sequence is 14 residues long. Losses at the gene ends were 8 bases for V and 2 bases for J; bases not matched to a gene: 8. CDR3 DNA: TGTGCCAGCTTCCGGGGGGGGCCTCCCTACGAGCAGTACTTC. Protein sequence: CASFRGGPPYEQYF.

V usage is TRBV6-5 and J usage is TRBJ1-2, with D perhaps TRBD1 (5 bases). CDR1 and CDR2 from the germline V gene are MNHEY and SVGAGI. V lost 5 bases and J lost 4, with 14 bases in between. This CDR3 has 14 residues. CDR3 DNA sequence: TGTGCCAGCAGTGGGGACCCCGGGGGCTATGGCTACACCTTC. This codes for CASSGDPGGYGYTF.

The chain uses TRBV18 and TRBJ1-4; no reliable D call. Trimming left V 4 bases short and J 4 bases short, with 10 bases between. The CDR3 runs to 14 residues. Germline V gene lookup returns CDR1 KGHSH and CDR2 LQKENI. The CDR3 coding sequence is TGTGCCAGCTCACACCCCCCGGGTAATGAAAAACTGTTTTTT. As protein: CASSHPPGNEKLFF.

This chain uses TRBV4-2 with TRBJ1-3; no reliable D call. The germline gives CDR1 LGHNA, CDR2 YNFKEQ. This CDR3 contains 16 residues. Trimming left V 2 bases short and J 0 bases short, with 11 bases between. The CDR3 spells CASSQSTTNSGNTIYF. The DNA of the CDR3 is TGTGCCAGCAGCCAATCAACCACGAACTCTGGAAACACCATATATTTT.

The chain recombines TRBV18 with TRBJ2-1, with D perhaps assigned TRBD1 or TRBD2 (5 bases each). CDR1 is KGHSH and CDR2 is LQKENI in the germline V gene. Trimming removed 2 bases from V and 2 bases from J, with 19 bases in between. The CDR3 runs 18 residues. The CDR3 protein is CASSPKYRDVKPYNEQFF. CDR3 coding DNA: TGTGCCAGCTCACCAAAATACCGGGACGTTAAGCCCTACAATGAGCAGTTCTTC.

V is TRBV18 and J is TRBJ2-2; TRBD1 agrees at 7 bases. CDR3 length: 15 residues. Germline V CDR1 and CDR2: KGHSH, LQKENI. The V segment lost 4 bases and the J segment 0 bases; nucleotides outside the gene matches: 2. The CDR3 bases are TGTGCCAGCTCACTAGGACAGGCGAACACCGGGGAGCTGTTTTTT. It translates to CASSLGQANTGELFF.

This clone is a singleton in its sample. The chain combines TRBV4-2 with TRBJ1-5, with D tentatively TRBD1 (6 bases). The CDR3 spans 13 residues. Germline CDR1 and CDR2: LGHNA and YNFKEQ. V was trimmed by 5 bases and J by 6 bases, leaving 11 bases between them. CDR3 sequence: CASSSGGGQPQHF. For the CDR3, the DNA is TGTGCCAGCAGCTCGGGGGGCGGTCAGCCCCAGCATTTT.

The chain is built from TRBV9 and TRBJ2-7; D unresolved. The CDR3 runs to 17 residues. V lost 0 bases, J lost 2 bases, and 18 bases lay in between. The V gene's germline CDR1 is SGDLS and CDR2 YYNGEE. CDR3 in amino acids: CASSVGSWTVPPYEQYF. The CDR3, as DNA: TGTGCCAGCAGCGTAGGATCGTGGACCGTTCCCCCCTACGAGCAGTACTTC.

The V gene is TRBV7-2, the J gene TRBJ2-7; no definite D call. This CDR3 comprises 14 residues. Trimming cost V 5 bases and J 4 bases, with 15 bases left between them. Germline V lookup: CDR1 SGHTA, CDR2 FQGNSA. In DNA form, the CDR3 reads TGTGCCAGCAGCACCTTACCCTCGGCATACGAGCAGTACTTC. It translates to CASSTLPSAYEQYF.

The CDR3 sequence is CASSPPGQGREQFF. The DNA for the CDR3 is TGTGCCAGCTCACCACCGGGACAGGGGCGTGAGCAGTTCTTC. This chain uses TRBV18 with TRBJ2-1, with 10 bases lining up with TRBD1. The CDR3 runs to 14 residues. J was trimmed by 9 bases and V by 0 bases; bases with no gene match: 2. Germline-derived CDR1 and CDR2 are KGHSH and LQKENI.

This chain joins TRBV18 and TRBJ1-5, with 7 bases fitting TRBD1. The germline V gene has CDR1 KGHSH and CDR2 LQKENI. The V and J ends lost 3 bases and 6 bases, in that order; junction bases with no gene match: 11. This CDR3 region has 16 residues. This CDR3 is CASSPPLAGGAQPQHF. CDR3 bases: TGTGCCAGCTCACCGCCGCTCGCAGGGGGTGCTCAGCCCCAGCATTTT.

Here the CDR3 DNA reads TGTGCTAGTGGTTTCGGACTAGGCACAGATACGCAGTATTTT. It codes for CASGFGLGTDTQYF. The gene calls are TRBV12-5 and TRBJ2-3; TRBD2 aligns across 7 bases. This CDR3 is built from 14 residues. Looked up from germline, CDR1 is LGHNT and CDR2 is FRNRAP. V shed 3 bases, J shed 1 base, and the junction held 1 base outside the gene matches.

The chain is built from TRBV5-1 and TRBJ2-1; 8 nucleotides agree with TRBD2. The CDR3 runs 14 residues. Germline V CDR1 and CDR2: SGHRS, YFSETQ. The V gene end was trimmed by 0 bases and the J gene end by 6 bases; junction bases not matched to a gene: 2. The CDR3 spells CASSLAGLGNEQFF. The CDR3 DNA reads TGCGCCAGCAGCTTGGCGGGACTAGGCAATGAGCAGTTCTTC.

J is TRBJ2-7 and V is TRBV6-5; D unclear. V lost 2 bases and J lost 4, with 3 bases in between. The CDR3 consists of 11 residues. Germline CDR1 MNHEY, CDR2 SVGAGI. The CDR3 sequence: CASSYRYEQYF. The CDR3 bases are TGTGCCAGCAGTTACCGGTACGAGCAGTACTTC.

The chain has TRBV15 and TRBJ1-4, with 10 bases identical to TRBD1. The CDR3 covers 16 residues. Germline CDR1 reads LNHNV; CDR2 reads YYDKDF (reference sequence). J gave up 8 bases and V 6 bases, and 12 bases lay outside the gene matches. This CDR3 reads CATRNLRGQGNEKLFF. CDR3 in DNA: TGTGCCACCAGAAACTTAAGGGGACAGGGGAACGAAAAACTGTTTTTT.

The chain uses TRBV11-1 and TRBJ2-7; either TRBD1 or TRBD2 may fit D (5 bases each). The CDR3 runs 16 residues. The V gene's germline CDR1 is SGHAT and CDR2 FQDESV (reference sequence). Trimming stripped 6 bases from V and 7 bases from J, with 25 bases between. DNA of the CDR3: TGTGCCAGCAGTCGGACGGGACGGCAGTTACGATTGGAGCAGTACTTC. Its protein is CASSRTGRQLRLEQYF.

This rearrangement joins TRBV6-4 to TRBJ1-2; D gene unclear. Per germline, CDR1 MRHNA and CDR2 SNTAGT. V was cut by 6 bases and J by 11 bases, with 7 bases left in between. The CDR3 is made up of 9 amino acids. As DNA, the CDR3 is TGTGCCAGCAGGTCTCGTTACACCTTC. Amino acids: CASRSRYTF.

This chain connects TRBV7-6 to TRBJ1-4; TRBD1 aligns across 9 bases. There are 16 residues in the CDR3. Germline trimming cut 5 bases from V and 5 bases from J; bases unmatched to any gene: 9. Germline-derived CDR1 and CDR2 are SGHVS and FNYEAQ. The CDR3 region has the DNA TGTGCCAGCAGCGGGACAGGGACTCCTCTCAATGAAAAACTGTTTTTT. Translated, it gives CASSGTGTPLNEKLFF.

This clone has only one observation. The rearrangement links TRBV19 to TRBJ2-1, with 7 bases fitting TRBD1. The CDR3 is 14 residues long. J lost 7 bases, V lost 4 bases, and 7 bases had no gene match. The germline CDR1 and CDR2 sequences are LNHDA and SQIVND (reference sequence). CDR3 in amino acids: CASSSRQGGNEQFF. The CDR3 DNA follows: TGTGCCAGTAGTAGCCGACAGGGTGGGAATGAGCAGTTCTTC.

The rearrangement uses TRBV9 and TRBJ2-1, with 9 positions matching TRBD2. Germline assignment: CDR1 SGDLS and CDR2 YYNGEE. Trimming cost V 0 bases and J 5 bases; bases outside gene matches: 3. CDR3 length: 15 amino acids. The CDR3 region is CASSVGGGRDNEQFF. Here the CDR3 DNA reads TGTGCCAGCAGCGTAGGAGGCGGGAGGGACAATGAGCAGTTCTTC.

The chain is built from TRBV19 and TRBJ2-2; 11 bases line up with TRBD2. Germline V gene lookup returns CDR1 LNHDA and CDR2 SQIVND (reference sequence). The V segment lost 4 bases and the J segment 4 bases; nucleotides outside the gene matches: 2. CDR3 length: 15 residues. The CDR3 protein is CASSNGLAGTGELFF. CDR3 bases: TGTGCCAGTAGTAACGGACTAGCGGGCACCGGGGAGCTGTTTTTT.